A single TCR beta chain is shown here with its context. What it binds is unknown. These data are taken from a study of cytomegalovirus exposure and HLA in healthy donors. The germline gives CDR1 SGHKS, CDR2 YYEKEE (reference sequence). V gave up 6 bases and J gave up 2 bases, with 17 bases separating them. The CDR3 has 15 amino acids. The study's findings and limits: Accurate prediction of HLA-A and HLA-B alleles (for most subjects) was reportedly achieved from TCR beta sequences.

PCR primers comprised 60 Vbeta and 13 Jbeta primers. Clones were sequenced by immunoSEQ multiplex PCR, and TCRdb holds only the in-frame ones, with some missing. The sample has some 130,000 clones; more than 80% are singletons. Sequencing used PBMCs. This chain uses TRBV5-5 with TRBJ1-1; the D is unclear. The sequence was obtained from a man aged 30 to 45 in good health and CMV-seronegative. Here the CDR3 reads CASTPRENRNTEAFF. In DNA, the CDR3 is TGTGCCAGCACCCCGAGGGAGAACCGAAACACTGAAGCTTTCTTT.